A single sample gave rise to the 8 T cell receptor beta chains below, sequenced in a study of lymphopenia after photon versus proton radiotherapy. TCRdb keeps only in-frame clones here, not all; method: immunoSEQ multiplex PCR. This table holds about 6,100 clones, about 89% found once. Sequenced here: peripheral blood, sampled from a patient treated with photon-based radiotherapy. The receptors stem from a man in his 60s with cholangiocarcinoma.

The rearrangement joins TRBV28 to TRBJ2-3, with D possibly being TRBD1 (6 bases). Trimming left V 2 bases short and J 2 bases short, with 17 bases between. From germline, CDR1 is MDHEN and CDR2 SYDVKM. The CDR3 consists of 17 residues. CDR3 bases: TGTGCCAGCAGTTTAAGTTCAGGGGTGGACCACACAGATACGCAGTATTTT. This codes for CASSLSSGVDHTDTQYF.

The chain uses TRBV4-3 and TRBJ2-2; D may be TRBD1 or TRBD2 (7 bases each). From germline, CDR1 is LGHNA and CDR2 YSLEER. The CDR3 is made up of 15 amino acids. Trimming shortened V by 4 bases and J by 6 bases, and 15 bases separated the two germline ends. The CDR3 nucleotides read TGCGCCAGCAGCCCCCAGGGGAGGGGGCCCGGGGAGCTGTTTTTT. Encoded protein: CASSPQGRGPGELFF.

This chain joins TRBV2 and TRBJ2-1; 8 nucleotides agree with TRBD2. The germline V gene has CDR1 SNHLY and CDR2 FYNNEI. The CDR3 runs to 15 residues. The V gene end was trimmed by 4 bases and the J gene end by 9 bases; junction bases not matched to a gene: 11. Here the CDR3 DNA reads TGTGCCAGCAGTGGGGGAAGCGGGGGTATGGGTGAGCAGTTCTTC. Its translation is CASSGGSGGMGEQFF.

This chain links TRBV7-8 with TRBJ2-3; a possible D gene is TRBD1 (6 bases). This CDR3 has 16 amino acids. Germline CDR1 and CDR2: SGHVS and FQNEAQ. Trimming cost V 4 bases and J 0 bases, with 14 bases left between them. CDR3 DNA sequence: TGTGCCAGCAGCTCTCAGAGGGGGAGAAGCACAGATACGCAGTATTTT. Its translation: CASSSQRGRSTDTQYF.

This rearrangement joins TRBV7-3 to TRBJ1-1; D is unresolved. The CDR3 is 13 residues long. Trimming took 6 bases from V and 0 from J, leaving 8 bases between them. Germline CDR1 reads SGHTA; CDR2 reads FQGTGA. The CDR3 region is CASRLTLNTEAFF. The CDR3 DNA sequence: TGTGCCAGCAGGTTGACACTGAACACTGAAGCTTTCTTT.

The chain carries TRBV6-5 and TRBJ2-5, with 11 bases lining up with TRBD1. CDR3 size: 14 residues. V shed 6 bases, J shed 5 bases, and the junction held 5 bases outside the gene matches. Germline V gives CDR1 MNHEY, CDR2 SVGAGI. The CDR3 nucleotides are TGTGCCAGCAGAAGGACAGGGGGCTTTGAGACCCAGTACTTC. Encoded protein: CASRRTGGFETQYF.

This chain links TRBV2 with TRBJ2-1, with 9 bases fitting TRBD1. CDR1 is SNHLY, CDR2 FYNNEI, per germline. The CDR3 covers 15 residues. Losses at the gene ends were 5 bases for V and 3 bases for J; bases not matched to a gene: 5. The CDR3, as DNA: TGTGCCAGCAGTCCATCGGACAGGGGCTACAATGAGCAGTTCTTC. It yields the protein CASSPSDRGYNEQFF.

This clone was observed once. This chain connects TRBV6-5 to TRBJ1-5, with D unresolved. The length of the CDR3 is 13 residues. V gave up 2 bases and J gave up 3 bases, with 5 bases separating them. Per germline, CDR1 MNHEY and CDR2 SVGAGI. DNA for the CDR3: TGTGCCAGCAGTTACACGGTCAATCAGCCCCAGCATTTT. Translation: CASSYTVNQPQHF.